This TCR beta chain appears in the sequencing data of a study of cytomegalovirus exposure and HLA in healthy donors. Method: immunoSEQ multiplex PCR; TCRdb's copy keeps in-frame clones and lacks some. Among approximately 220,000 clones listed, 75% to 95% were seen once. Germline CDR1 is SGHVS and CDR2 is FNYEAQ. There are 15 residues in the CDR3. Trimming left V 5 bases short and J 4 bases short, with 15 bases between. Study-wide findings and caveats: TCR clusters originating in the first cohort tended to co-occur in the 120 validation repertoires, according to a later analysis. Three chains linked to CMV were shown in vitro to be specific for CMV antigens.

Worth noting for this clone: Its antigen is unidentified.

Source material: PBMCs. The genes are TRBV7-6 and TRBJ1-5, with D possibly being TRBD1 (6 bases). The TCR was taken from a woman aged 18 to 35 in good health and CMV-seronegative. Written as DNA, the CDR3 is TGTGCCAGCAGCGCGACAGGAGCCCAAAATCAGCCCCAGCATTTT. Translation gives CASSATGAQNQPQHF.